This T cell receptor (beta chain) was sequenced during a study of technical replicates of blood from a handful of donors. Germline trimming cut 2 bases from V and 6 bases from J; bases unmatched to any gene: 9. Germline V gene data show CDR1 as SGHAT and CDR2 as FQNNGV. The CDR3 loop spans 16 amino acids. Assay used: immunoSEQ multiplex PCR; TCRdb lists only in-frame clones, some missing. The data contain approximately 89,000 clones, about 94% of them singletons. Sequenced: T cells isolated from PBMCs. This chain joins TRBV11-2 and TRBJ2-3; 9 bases are shared with TRBD2. This receptor was obtained from a human donor in good health. CDR3 DNA sequence: TGTGCCAGCAGCTTAAGTGGTGTGAGCGGGAGGGATACGCAGTATTTT. As protein: CASSLSGVSGRDTQYF.